The clone carrying this TCR beta chain occurred many times. Its target is not known. The data were obtained in a study of T cells in Graves' hyperthyroidism and ophthalmopathy. Whole-study results and caveats: Median prediction lead before ophthalmopathy onset was around 7 months with the model.

TCR beta CDR3 regions were amplified from RNA transcripts. An initial round of RT-PCR targeting the TCR CDR3 relied on the HTBI primer set. In TCRdb, the multiplex PCR reads were re-called with MiXCR into one record per CDR3 protein. The sample has around 110,000 distinct CDR3 sequences; 16% are singletons. The germline gives CDR1 DFQATT, CDR2 SNEGSKA (reference sequence). The junction had 11 bases not matched to a gene; V was cut back by 1 base and J by 10 bases. This CDR3 region has 16 residues. This sequence joins TRBV20-1 and TRBJ1-6; TRBD1 matches at 9 bases. The sequenced material came from blood. The clonotype was recovered from a woman in her fifties or sixties with Graves' hyperthyroidism. CDR3 sequence reads: CSARVSHRGLGSPLHF. In nucleotides, the CDR3 is TGCAGTGCTAGAGTATCGCACAGGGGGCTAGGATCACCCCTCCACTTT.